This T cell receptor beta chain is from a study of response to subunit inactivated influenza vaccine (dated by TCRdb to the late 2010s). Background on the whole study: Deep quantitative T cell receptor repertoire profiling was used in the study to track responses to a trivalent subunit inactivated influenza vaccine.

The library was generated by RT-PCR. Sequenced using an Illumina HiSeq 2500. TCRdb passed the public sequencing reads through fastp at Q25 and MiXCR, retaining productive beta sequences. Rows with a matching CDR3 protein are joined into one entry that keeps the most common DNA and genes. This sample gives hundreds of thousands of distinct CDR3 sequences in total; 11% to 15% of them show up just once. The biggest ten clones account for 6% to 9.5% of the sample. Trimmed from V: 3 bases; trimmed from J: 1 base; junction bases lacking a gene match: 4. CDR1 and CDR2 are drawn from the germline V gene: KGHDR, SFDVKD. The CDR3 sequence holds 15 residues, the cysteine and phenylalanine included. This entry keeps only the CDR3 DNA: 45 bases, framed from base 1. Only one count was recorded for this clonotype. Its antigen target is currently unknown. Per-base qualities were not stored, and no clone one base away is much larger. Just one read gives weak support.

The paper as a whole reports these results and caveats: It was suggested by the authors that each seasonal influenza vaccination may recruit only a limited number of new T cells.

This sequence was found in a man aged 45-60 years who received an inactivated influenza vaccine. Donor details come from another sample of the same person, matched by shared clones. This specimen consisted of PBMCs from blood, obtained 14 to 15 days before vaccination. Here the chain combines TRBV24-1 and TRBJ2-5; TRBD1 agrees with 7 junctional bases. The DNA reads TGTGCCACCAGTGATGACAGGGCCATCCAAGAGACCCAGTACTTC. Translated, it gives CATSDDRAIQETQYF.